This passage covers 24 T cell receptor beta chains from one sample sequenced in a study of shared clonotypes between healthy human individuals. The data were produced by immunoSEQ multiplex PCR, yet TCRdb's version contains in-frame clones alone and is incomplete. Of over a million clones listed, 78% are singletons. The sequenced material came from memory CD4+ T cells from PBMCs. Noted subset: CD45RA-negative fraction. These receptors all stem from a man younger than 30 in good health. Some clones in this sample may be carry-over from other donors' samples.

This clone was recorded only once. The chain couples TRBV7-9 to TRBJ2-1, with D perhaps matching TRBD1 (6 bases). Deletions cut 1 base from V and 0 bases from J, with 13 bases between. Looked up from germline, CDR1 is SEHNR and CDR2 is FQNEAQ (reference sequence). This CDR3 contains 17 residues. The DNA of the CDR3 is TGTGCCAGCAGCTTAGTTATGGGGGCACTCTCCTACAATGAGCAGTTCTTC. Its protein is CASSLVMGALSYNEQFF.

The chain uses TRBV4-3 and TRBJ1-4; D is perhaps TRBD1 (6 bases). Germline V gene sequence: CDR1 LGHNA, CDR2 YSLEER. The CDR3 length is 15 residues. The V gene lost 0 bases and the J gene lost 10 bases, with 15 bases spanning the gap. In DNA form, the CDR3 reads TGCGCCAGCAGCCAAGAGACGGGGGGCGCGGGAAAACTGTTTTTT. Translated: CASSQETGGAGKLFF.

The V gene is TRBV7-9, the J gene TRBJ2-7, with D possibly being TRBD2 (8 bases). The ends were cut back, 10 bases at V and 6 bases at J, with 22 bases in the middle. Per germline, CDR1 SEHNR and CDR2 FQNEAQ (reference sequence). The CDR3 has 14 residues. The CDR3 DNA sequence: TGTGCCATCACCAGCGGGAGCCACAGGGGCGAGCAGTACTTC. It specifies CAITSGSHRGEQYF.

The genes are TRBV27 and TRBJ2-3, with 12 positions matching TRBD2. V gave up 5 bases and J gave up 5 bases; unmatched junction bases: 8. The length of the CDR3 is 16 residues. Germline V gene sequence: CDR1 MNHEY, CDR2 SMNVEV (reference sequence). Here the CDR3 DNA reads TGTGCCAGCAGTCGGAGGCTAGCGGGAGGGGGAGATACGCAGTATTTT. Amino acids: CASSRRLAGGGDTQYF.

This clone was counted a few times. The chain uses TRBV4-1 and TRBJ2-7, with 7 bases aligning to TRBD1. The CDR3 runs 14 residues. CDR1 and CDR2 from the germline V gene are MGHRA and YSYEKL. The V segment lost 4 bases and the J segment 7 bases; nucleotides outside the gene matches: 10. The CDR3 DNA reads as TGCGCCAGCAGCCCGACAGGGCAGTCGGAAGAGCAGTACTTC. Protein product: CASSPTGQSEEQYF.

This chain uses TRBV18 with TRBJ2-5; 13 bases are shared with TRBD2. Germline loops: CDR1 KGHSH, CDR2 LQKENI. There are 17 residues in the CDR3. With V trimmed by 4 bases and J by 5 bases, 10 bases remained unmatched. Here the CDR3 DNA reads TGTGCCAGCTCACTAAGTCCGACTAGCGGGAGGCATGAGACCCAGTACTTC. Translated, it gives CASSLSPTSGRHETQYF. Drawing the rest from reference TRBV18 and TRBJ2-5, the complete variable domain is NAGVMQNPRHLVRRRGQEARLRCSPMKGHSHVYWYRQLPEEGLKFMVYLQKENIIDESGMPKERFSAEFPKEGPSILRIQQVVRGDSAAYFCASSLSPTSGRHETQYFGPGTRLLVL.

The sample holds a few counts of this clone. The CDR3 region has the DNA TGTGCCAGTAGTATAGCGACCGCCACTGGCTATGGCTACACCTTC. Its protein product is CASSIATATGYGYTF. The rearrangement uses TRBV19 and TRBJ1-2; D uncertain. The CDR3 has 15 residues. Trimming took 1 base from V and 4 from J, leaving 13 bases between them. Per germline, CDR1 LNHDA and CDR2 SQIVND (reference sequence).

This clone has only one observation. This chain joins TRBV4-3 and TRBJ2-7; 8 nucleotides align to TRBD1. CDR3 size: 15 residues. V lost 5 bases and J lost 7; bases outside the gene matches: 13. Per the germline V gene, CDR1 is LGHNA and CDR2 is YSLEER. CDR3 residues: CASSTQTGAPTEQYF. In DNA, the CDR3 is TGCGCCAGCAGCACTCAGACAGGGGCCCCGACAGAGCAGTACTTC.

V is TRBV7-2 and J is TRBJ1-2, with D tentatively TRBD1 (5 bases). V gave up 0 bases and J gave up 6 bases, with 8 bases separating them. Germline V gene data show CDR1 as SGHTA and CDR2 as FQGNSA. The CDR3 runs to 13 residues. The CDR3 sequence: CASSLARDDGYTF. CDR3 bases: TGTGCCAGCAGCTTAGCCCGGGACGATGGCTACACCTTC.

The chain employs TRBV27 and TRBJ2-5, with 9 bases that match TRBD2. V shed 3 bases and J 2 bases; nucleotides not matched to a gene: 4. Germline CDR1 is MNHEY and CDR2 is SMNVEV (reference sequence). The CDR3 runs 15 residues. DNA for the CDR3: TGTGCCAGCAGTTTTCGCGGGAGGGTACAAGAGACCCAGTACTTC. It specifies CASSFRGRVQETQYF.

As concerns this clone: The sample carries other DNA sequences with the same CDR3. The chain couples TRBV7-9 to TRBJ1-1; TRBD1 aligns across 10 bases. Germline trimming cut 3 bases from V and 3 bases from J; bases unmatched to any gene: 4. CDR3 length equals 15 residues. CDR1 and CDR2 (germline): SEHNR, FQNEAQ (reference sequence). The chain's CDR3 is CASSFGTGVDTEAFF. The CDR3 bases are TGTGCCAGCAGCTTTGGGACAGGGGTGGACACTGAAGCTTTCTTT.

The chain is built from TRBV7-2 and TRBJ2-1, with D hard to call. Germline CDR1 SGHTA, CDR2 FQGNSA. Trimming stripped 1 base from V and 10 bases from J, with 11 bases between. There are 13 residues in the CDR3. The chain's CDR3 is CASSLGFLREQFF. For the CDR3, the DNA is TGTGCCAGCAGCTTAGGGTTCCTGAGGGAGCAGTTCTTC.

This chain joins TRBV9 and TRBJ2-7; 7 bases fit TRBD1. This CDR3 is 14 amino acids long. From germline, CDR1 is SGDLS and CDR2 YYNGEE. After removal of 3 bases from V and 3 bases from J, the junction contained 6 bases not matched to a gene. CDR3 loop: CASSAHRDSYEQYF. Written as DNA, the CDR3 is TGTGCCAGCAGCGCACACCGGGACAGCTACGAGCAGTACTTC.

The gene calls are TRBV2 and TRBJ2-5; D call uncertain. CDR3 length: 11 amino acids. Germline lookup yields CDR1 SNHLY and CDR2 FYNNEI. The ends were cut back, 5 bases at V and 5 bases at J, with 6 bases in the middle. Here the CDR3 DNA reads TGTGCCAGCAGTCGGGTCGAGACCCAGTACTTC. Its protein is CASSRVETQYF.

The rearrangement uses TRBV7-7 and TRBJ1-1; 10 nucleotides line up with TRBD1. The CDR3 has 14 residues. V lost 5 bases to trimming and J lost 7 bases; unmatched junction nucleotides: 7. Germline loops: CDR1 SSHAT, CDR2 FNYEAQ (reference sequence). DNA of the CDR3: TGTGCCAGCAGCCGGACAGGGGGTGGCGGTGAAGCTTTCTTT. Translating gives CASSRTGGGGEAFF.

The chain is built from TRBV29-1 and TRBJ2-3; D call uncertain. Per the germline V gene, CDR1 is SQVTM and CDR2 is ANQGSEA. CDR3 length: 13 residues. Trimming removed 6 bases at V and 2 bases at J, with 12 bases between. CDR3 in DNA: TGCAGCGTCGGTGGCTTTTTCACAGATACGCAGTATTTT. Amino acids: CSVGGFFTDTQYF.

This chain links TRBV4-1 with TRBJ2-1; the D call may be TRBD1 or TRBD2 (5 bases each). CDR1 MGHRA and CDR2 YSYEKL come from the germline V gene. This CDR3 has 17 amino acids. The V end lost 3 bases, the J end lost 8 bases, and 23 bases lay between the germline ends. The CDR3 here is CASSQPPGARRGDEQFF. As DNA, the CDR3 is TGCGCCAGCAGCCAGCCTCCCGGGGCCCGCCGAGGGGATGAGCAGTTCTTC.

V and J are TRBV4-3 and TRBJ2-7; D might be TRBD1 (6 bases). Germline V gene lookup returns CDR1 LGHNA and CDR2 YSLEER. The CDR3 extends over 13 amino acids. V lost 3 bases and J 4 bases, leaving 10 bases between the germline ends. The CDR3 sequence is CASSHTQGYEQYF. The DNA of the CDR3 is TGCGCCAGCAGCCACACTCAGGGGTACGAGCAGTACTTC.

The CDR3 region is CSFWTSVGAGTQYF. As DNA, the CDR3 is TGCAGCTTTTGGACTAGCGTAGGGGCCGGGACCCAGTACTTC. The chain has TRBV29-1 and TRBJ2-5, with 9 bases fitting TRBD2. The ends lost 8 bases at V and 7 bases at J; junction bases unmatched: 14. Germline V gene data show CDR1 as SQVTM and CDR2 as ANQGSEA. The CDR3 totals 14 residues.

The V call is TRBV5-1, the J call TRBJ2-7; D is perhaps TRBD2 (5 bases). Per the germline V gene, CDR1 is SGHRS and CDR2 is YFSETQ. The CDR3 consists of 14 residues. V lost 0 bases and J 2 bases, leaving 9 bases between the germline ends. CDR3 amino acids: CASSLAASPYEQYF. CDR3 coding DNA: TGCGCCAGCAGCTTGGCGGCTAGCCCCTACGAGCAGTACTTC.

With regard to this clone: Different DNA sequences within this sample yield the same CDR3. This chain connects TRBV5-1 to TRBJ2-5, with 7 bases fitting TRBD2. CDR3 length: 15 residues. V was clipped by 0 bases and J by 5 bases; unmatched bases: 7. The germline CDR1 and CDR2 sequences are SGHRS and YFSETQ. CDR3 loop: CASSLVASGGETQYF. In nucleotides, the CDR3 is TGCGCCAGCAGCTTGGTAGCTAGCGGAGGGGAGACCCAGTACTTC.

The CDR3 spells CSAGTWEKLFF. The CDR3 nucleotides read TGCAGCGCCGGGACTTGGGAAAAACTGTTTTTT. The chain is built from TRBV29-1 and TRBJ1-4, with D possibly TRBD1 on 5 matching bases. The CDR3 totals 11 residues. Germline V gene sequence: CDR1 SQVTM, CDR2 ANQGSEA. Trimming removed 7 bases at V and 8 bases at J, with 11 bases between.

This clone was detected only once. This chain links TRBV5-1 with TRBJ2-2; 9 nucleotides line up with TRBD1. CDR1 is SGHRS, CDR2 YFSETQ, per germline. The junction had 10 bases not matched to a gene; V was cut back by 3 bases and J by 4 bases. The CDR3 runs 17 residues. CDR3 nucleotides: TGCGCCAGCAGCTGGACGACAGGGGGTGGTGTCACCGGGGAGCTGTTTTTT. It specifies CASSWTTGGGVTGELFF.

The genes are TRBV6-1 and TRBJ2-7; D is ambiguous. The CDR3 extends over 12 amino acids. Germline CDR1 is MNHNS and CDR2 is SASEGT. The ends were cut back, 6 bases at V and 4 bases at J, with 10 bases in the middle. DNA of the CDR3: TGTGCCAGCAGCCCAAAAGGATACGAGCAGTACTTC. This encodes CASSPKGYEQYF.